The 21 T cell receptor beta chains below come from one sample, sequenced in a study of blood T cell repertoires in COVID-19. The method was immunoSEQ multiplex PCR; TCRdb's version includes in-frame clones alone and lacks a portion of them. The table has more than 110,000 clones, over 65% seen once. The material sequenced was peripheral blood. The receptors derive from a woman of 80 years or more with active or convalescent COVID-19.

V and J are TRBV19 and TRBJ1-3; a possible D gene is TRBD1 (5 bases). CDR1 and CDR2 from the germline V gene are LNHDA and SQIVND (reference sequence). The V gene lost 5 bases and the J gene lost 0 bases, with 14 bases spanning the gap. The CDR3 extends over 16 amino acids. CDR3 nucleotide sequence: TGTGCCAGTAGTTTGGAGGGGCCTGGCTCTGGAAACACCATATATTTT. Translating gives CASSLEGPGSGNTIYF.

The V gene is TRBV6-5, the J gene TRBJ1-2, with D unclear. The CDR3 contains 13 residues. Germline CDR1 and CDR2: MNHEY and SVGAGI. The V end was cut by 6 bases, the J end by 8 bases, with 16 bases between. The CDR3 sequence is CASSRPGGRGYTF. The CDR3 nucleotides read TGTGCCAGCAGCCGCCCGGGTGGGAGAGGCTACACCTTC.

V is TRBV5-1 and J is TRBJ2-2; weak D call: TRBD1 (6 bases). This CDR3 region has 13 residues. Per the germline V gene, CDR1 is SGHRS and CDR2 is YFSETQ. The V gene lost 4 bases and the J gene lost 7 bases, with 11 bases spanning the gap. For the CDR3, the DNA is TGCGCCAGCAGCGCACTAGGGGGCGGGGAGCTGTTTTTT. It translates to CASSALGGGELFF.

The J gene is TRBJ1-4, the V gene TRBV30; D is unresolved. The V gene's germline CDR1 is GTSNPN and CDR2 SVGIG (reference sequence). CDR3 length: 14 residues. Trimming shortened V by 2 bases and J by 8 bases, and 15 bases separated the two germline ends. The CDR3 nucleotides are TGTGCCTGGAGTACGTTACGGGATGGCGAAAAACTGTTTTTT. Translating it yields CAWSTLRDGEKLFF.

The chain uses TRBV5-1 and TRBJ2-7, with a possible D match to TRBD1 (5 bases). V was cut by 0 bases and J by 3 bases, with 13 bases left in between. The germline CDR1 and CDR2 sequences are SGHRS and YFSETQ. The CDR3 has 15 residues. The CDR3 protein is CASSLVVRQGYEQYF. For the CDR3, the DNA is TGCGCCAGCAGCTTGGTTGTCCGGCAGGGCTACGAGCAGTACTTC.

The chain uses TRBV6-2 or TRBV6-3 and TRBJ1-2; 8 bases are shared with TRBD1. Unmatched junction bases numbered 9, after V lost 4 bases and J lost 5 bases. CDR3 length: 15 residues. Looked up from germline, CDR1 is MNHEY and CDR2 is SVGEGT. In DNA form, the CDR3 reads TGTGCCAGCAGTTGGGACAGGCCCCAAACATATGGCTACACCTTC. Translating it yields CASSWDRPQTYGYTF.

This clone was counted once. This chain connects TRBV29-1 to TRBJ1-5, with 9 nucleotides matching TRBD1. This CDR3 comprises 14 residues. J lost 4 bases, V lost 4 bases, and 5 bases had no gene match. Germline CDR1 and CDR2: SQVTM and ANQGSEA. The CDR3 reads CSVAGTGINQPQHF. The CDR3 DNA reads TGCAGCGTTGCGGGGACAGGGATTAATCAGCCCCAGCATTTT.

The J gene is TRBJ2-3, the V gene TRBV11-2, with 10 bases lining up with TRBD2. Unmatched junction bases numbered 4, after V lost 2 bases and J lost 2 bases. Germline CDR1 and CDR2: SGHAT and FQNNGV. The CDR3 spans 16 residues. The DNA of the CDR3 is TGTGCCAGCAGCTTAACGGGGACTAGCGACACAGATACGCAGTATTTT. Translation: CASSLTGTSDTDTQYF.

The genes are TRBV18 and TRBJ1-5; 8 nucleotides agree with TRBD1. V was pared by 4 bases and J by 3 bases, with 2 bases of the junction left unmatched. The germline V gene encodes CDR1 KGHSH and CDR2 LQKENI. The CDR3 loop spans 14 amino acids. The CDR3 protein is CASSLDRVNQPQHF. CDR3 nucleotide sequence: TGTGCCAGCTCACTGGACAGGGTCAATCAGCCCCAGCATTTT.

The V and J genes are TRBV3-1 (or the pseudogene TRBV3-2) and TRBJ1-6; perhaps TRBD1 as D (5 bases). Germline assignment: CDR1 LGHDT and CDR2 YNNKEL (reference sequence). This CDR3 has 14 amino acids. V lost 5 bases and J 10 bases, leaving 15 bases between the germline ends. CDR3 sequence (DNA): TGTGCCAGCAGCTCCACAGGATACGGCTCACCCCTCCACTTT. Its protein is CASSSTGYGSPLHF.

The chain combines TRBV27 with TRBJ2-5, with a tentative D call TRBD1 (5 bases). V was pared by 3 bases and J by 5 bases, with 16 bases between. The CDR3 totals 15 residues. The germline V gene has CDR1 MNHEY and CDR2 SMNVEV (reference sequence). CDR3 in DNA: TGTGCCAGCAGTTTTTTCGCAGGGTTCGGGGAGACCCAGTACTTC. Translating gives CASSFFAGFGETQYF.

The V gene is TRBV7-2, the J gene TRBJ2-4, with TRBD1 matching over 8 bases. V shed 2 bases and J 3 bases; nucleotides not matched to a gene: 9. Germline loops: CDR1 SGHTA, CDR2 FQGNSA. This CDR3 comprises 17 residues. In nucleotides, the CDR3 is TGTGCCAGCAGCTTACCCGTGGCAGGGGGCGTCAAAAACATTCAGTACTTC. It codes for CASSLPVAGGVKNIQYF.

The rearrangement uses TRBV19 and TRBJ1-2, with TRBD1 matching 8 bases. The CDR3 loop spans 15 amino acids. Germline values: CDR1 LNHDA, CDR2 SQIVND (reference sequence). After removal of 5 bases from V and 6 bases from J, the junction contained 11 bases not matched to a gene. In nucleotides, the CDR3 is TGTGCCAGTAGTCCACGGACAGGGATTAAGGATGGCTACACCTTC. Translating it yields CASSPRTGIKDGYTF.

The V and J genes are TRBV7-2 and TRBJ2-7, with 9 bases lining up with TRBD2. The germline V gene has CDR1 SGHTA and CDR2 FQGNSA. After removal of 1 base from V and 1 base from J, the junction contained 5 bases not matched to a gene. This CDR3 has 16 amino acids. CDR3 loop: CASSLGVTSGSYEQYF. The CDR3 DNA is TGTGCCAGCAGCTTAGGTGTGACTAGCGGATCCTACGAGCAGTACTTC.

The CDR3 sequence is CASSLGTSHSPLHF. The CDR3 DNA sequence: TGTGCCAGCAGCCTCGGGACAAGTCATTCACCCCTCCACTTT. The rearrangement links TRBV7-2 to TRBJ1-6; maybe TRBD1 (6 bases). V was pared by 5 bases and J by 8 bases, with 13 bases between. The V gene's germline CDR1 is SGHTA and CDR2 FQGNSA. The CDR3 length is 14 residues.

The gene calls are TRBV29-1 and TRBJ2-3; TRBD2 agrees at 13 bases. This CDR3 is 15 amino acids long. Germline V gives CDR1 SQVTM, CDR2 ANQGSEA. The V segment lost 7 bases and the J segment 2 bases; nucleotides outside the gene matches: 6. CDR3 DNA: TGCAGCGCACGGACTAGCGGGGGCCCCACAGATACGCAGTATTTT. It yields the protein CSARTSGGPTDTQYF.

The gene calls are TRBV28 and TRBJ2-4; 13 bases are a match to TRBD2. The CDR3 contains 17 residues. CDR1 is MDHEN and CDR2 is SYDVKM in the germline V gene. The trim removed 6 bases at V and 10 bases at J, leaving 15 bases unmatched. The CDR3 DNA follows: TGTGCCAGCAGCCGGACTAGCGGGGGCTCCCTCACGACTATTCAGTACTTC. This gives the protein CASSRTSGGSLTTIQYF.

The rearrangement links TRBV2 to TRBJ1-1; no clear D. This CDR3 has 11 amino acids. The V end was cut by 8 bases, the J end by 0 bases, with 4 bases between. The germline V gene encodes CDR1 SNHLY and CDR2 FYNNEI. The CDR3 is CASYMNTEAFF. CDR3 DNA: TGTGCCAGCTACATGAACACTGAAGCTTTCTTT. The full variable domain, with the rest looked up from reference TRBV2 and TRBJ1-1, is EPEVTQTPSHQVTQMGQEVILRCVPISNHLYFYWYRQILGQKVEFLVSFYNNEISEKSEIFDDQFSVERPDGSNFTLKIRSTKLEDSAMYFCASYMNTEAFFGQGTRLTVV.

The genes are TRBV28 and TRBJ2-7; TRBD2 agrees at 11 bases. The V gene's germline CDR1 is MDHEN and CDR2 SYDVKM. CDR3 size: 14 residues. The J segment lost 3 bases and the V segment lost 6 bases, leaving 4 bases of the junction unmatched. CDR3 nucleotides: TGTGCCAGCAGACCTAGCGGGGGGTACTACGAGCAGTACTTC. Translated: CASRPSGGYYEQYF. Full variable domain (remainder filled in from reference TRBV28 and TRBJ2-7): DVKVTQSSRYLVKRTGEKVFLECVQDMDHENMFWYRQDPGLGLRLIYFSYDVKMKEKGDIPEGYSVSREKKERFSLILESASTNQTSMYLCASRPSGGYYEQYFGPGTRLTVT.

The chain couples TRBV7-6 to TRBJ2-7; 10 bases agree with TRBD1. Germline assignment: CDR1 SGHVS and CDR2 FNYEAQ. V lost 5 bases, J lost 2 bases, and 6 bases stayed unmatched. This CDR3 comprises 15 residues. This chain's CDR3 is CASSRGQGNPYEQYF. In nucleotides, the CDR3 is TGTGCCAGCAGCCGGGGACAGGGGAACCCCTACGAGCAGTACTTC.

The chain recombines TRBV2 with TRBJ2-1; maybe TRBD1 (6 bases). The CDR3 runs to 15 residues. Germline V CDR1 and CDR2: SNHLY, FYNNEI. The ends were cut back, 5 bases at V and 7 bases at J, with 18 bases in the middle. The CDR3, as DNA: TGTGCCAGCAGTTCACAGGGTACCCCGATTAATGAGCAGTTCTTC. It specifies CASSSQGTPINEQFF.